Each of the 20 T cell receptor beta chains below was sequenced from the same sample in a study of cytomegalovirus exposure and HLA in healthy donors. The study ran its PCR with 60 Vbeta and 13 Jbeta primers. Assay: immunoSEQ multiplex PCR; the TCRdb copy retains only in-frame clones and omits some. Seen here are about 97,000 clones, 65% to 80% observed once, and the top ten hold over 9.5%. The sequenced material came from PBMCs. All receptors come from a man over 45 in good health and CMV-seronegative.

This rearrangement joins TRBV19 to TRBJ1-3; TRBD1 might be the D (6 bases). The V gene's germline CDR1 is LNHDA and CDR2 SQIVND (reference sequence). This CDR3 is built from 17 residues. The germline V and J ends were trimmed by 3 bases and 0 bases, with 15 bases remaining between them. For the CDR3, the DNA is TGTGCCAGTAGTATTTCGGGACATCCTTCCTCTGGAAACACCATATATTTT. Translated: CASSISGHPSSGNTIYF.

About this clone: The same CDR3 can be traced to other DNA sequences in this sample. The V and J genes are TRBV2 and TRBJ1-4; 10 bases map to TRBD1. This CDR3 contains 15 residues. Trimming took 6 bases from V and 6 from J; bases not matched to a gene: 7. Germline V lookup: CDR1 SNHLY, CDR2 FYNNEI. CDR3 in amino acids: CASSPLGTGDEKLFF. CDR3 in DNA: TGTGCCAGCAGCCCCCTTGGGACAGGGGATGAAAAACTGTTTTTT.

The chain uses TRBV2 and TRBJ1-6; TRBD1 matches 8 bases. V gave up 4 bases and J gave up 9 bases; unmatched junction bases: 8. The length of the CDR3 is 15 residues. CDR1 is SNHLY and CDR2 is FYNNEI in the germline V gene. CDR3: CASSAQGAGVSPLHF. DNA of the CDR3: TGTGCCAGCAGTGCGCAGGGGGCAGGAGTTTCACCCCTCCACTTT. Complete variable domain (other parts from reference TRBV2 and TRBJ1-6): EPEVTQTPSHQVTQMGQEVILRCVPISNHLYFYWYRQILGQKVEFLVSFYNNEISEKSEIFDDQFSVERPDGSNFTLKIRSTKLEDSAMYFCASSAQGAGVSPLHFGNGTRLTVT.

Remarks on this clone: Other DNA sequences within the sample encode an identical CDR3. V is TRBV5-1 and J is TRBJ2-5, with TRBD2 identical over 9 bases. Germline CDR1 reads SGHRS; CDR2 reads YFSETQ. The length of the CDR3 is 15 residues. The ends lost 1 base at V and 1 base at J; junction bases unmatched: 2. The CDR3 loop reads CASSLSGGLQETQYF. Written as DNA, the CDR3 is TGCGCCAGCAGCTTGAGCGGGGGGCTCCAAGAGACCCAGTACTTC.

This chain links TRBV7-2 with TRBJ1-2, with 7 bases aligning to TRBD1. CDR1 is SGHTA, CDR2 FQGNSA, per germline. After removal of 7 bases from V and 1 base from J, the junction contained 6 bases not matched to a gene. CDR3 length: 14 residues. This CDR3 is CASTGDRVNYGYTF. The CDR3 DNA is TGTGCCAGCACCGGAGACAGGGTTAACTATGGCTACACCTTC.

The V call is TRBV7-2, the J call TRBJ2-5; a possible D gene is TRBD2 (5 bases). This CDR3 contains 16 residues. The germline V and J ends were trimmed by 0 bases and 1 base, with 12 bases remaining between them. Germline loops: CDR1 SGHTA, CDR2 FQGNSA. CDR3 in amino acids: CASSLAVAGLQETQYF. As DNA, the CDR3 is TGTGCCAGCAGCTTAGCGGTGGCGGGCCTCCAAGAGACCCAGTACTTC.

Notes on this clone: Different DNA sequences within this sample yield the same CDR3. The V call is TRBV21-1, the J call TRBJ2-1; no check of the table's D call, TRBD1, against the DNA was made. TRBV21-1 is an annotated pseudogene. This CDR3 has 15 amino acids. The CDR3 loop is CASSKESRADNEQFF. DNA for the CDR3: TGTGCCAGTAGCAAAGAGAGCAGGGCTGACAATGAGCAGTTCTTC.

A remark on this clone: One end of the junction is discordant with germline, which a read error may explain. This rearrangement joins TRBV7-9 to TRBJ1-4; a weak D match, TRBD1 (5 bases). The CDR3 runs 15 residues. Germline values: CDR1 SEHNR, CDR2 FQNEAQ (reference sequence). The CDR3 DNA is TGTTCCAGCAGCCAAACCACAGGTATCAATGAAAAACTGTTTTTT. Protein sequence: CSSSQTTGINEKLFF.

The chain links TRBV5-1 to TRBJ2-1, with 7 bases aligning to TRBD1. V lost 2 bases, J lost 2 bases, and 7 bases stayed unmatched. The CDR3 is 16 residues long. Germline CDR1 is SGHRS and CDR2 is YFSETQ. CDR3 residues: CASSFRDRVTYNEQFF. CDR3 bases: TGCGCCAGCAGCTTCCGGGACAGAGTAACCTACAATGAGCAGTTCTTC. The whole variable domain, filled in from reference TRBV5-1 and TRBJ2-1, reads KAGVTQTPRYLIKTRGQQVTLSCSPISGHRSVSWYQQTPGQGLQFLFEYFSETQRNKGNFPGRFSGRQFSNSRSEMNVSTLELGDSALYLCASSFRDRVTYNEQFFGPGTRLTVL.

J is TRBJ2-7 and V is TRBV7-3; the D gene is possibly TRBD2 (5 bases). The germline V gene has CDR1 SGHTA and CDR2 FQGTGA. This CDR3 is built from 13 residues. Deletions cut 5 bases from V and 0 bases from J, with 8 bases between. CDR3 amino acids: CASSPGDSYEQYF. For the CDR3, the DNA is TGTGCCAGCAGCCCCGGGGACTCCTACGAGCAGTACTTC.

This clone was detected a few times. V gene TRBV2 combines with J gene TRBJ2-5; TRBD2 aligns across 9 bases. CDR1 is SNHLY, CDR2 FYNNEI, per germline. The V gene end was trimmed by 1 base and the J gene end by 4 bases; junction bases not matched to a gene: 7. CDR3 length equals 16 residues. The CDR3 reads CASSEGTSAVGETQYF. CDR3 coding DNA: TGTGCCAGCAGTGAAGGGACTAGCGCGGTGGGAGAGACCCAGTACTTC.

The V gene is TRBV5-8, the J gene TRBJ1-5; D might be TRBD1 (5 bases). Germline V lookup: CDR1 SGHTS, CDR2 YDEGEE. V was shortened by 3 bases and J by 2 bases, with 12 bases between the two germline ends. This CDR3 has 15 amino acids. The CDR3 reads CASSSKPTGNQPQHF. DNA for the CDR3: TGTGCCAGCAGCTCTAAACCGACAGGCAATCAGCCCCAGCATTTT.

This chain connects TRBV25-1 to TRBJ2-1, with a weak D call TRBD2 (5 bases). The V gene lost 0 bases and the J gene lost 0 bases, with 12 bases spanning the gap. This CDR3 has 17 amino acids. Germline CDR1 is MGHDK and CDR2 is SYGVNS. In nucleotides, the CDR3 is TGTGCCAGCAGTGAATATGGAGGTTGGAGCTCCTACAATGAGCAGTTCTTC. This gives the protein CASSEYGGWSSYNEQFF.

J is TRBJ2-1 and V is TRBV9; possibly TRBD2 for D (7 bases). The CDR3 has 17 amino acids. Trimming left V 4 bases short and J 7 bases short, with 24 bases between. CDR1 is SGDLS, CDR2 YYNGEE, per germline. CDR3: CASSSGGAPRGTNEQFF. In nucleotides, the CDR3 is TGTGCCAGCAGCTCTGGGGGGGCTCCTAGGGGTACAAATGAGCAGTTCTTC.

This chain links TRBV18 with TRBJ2-2; D perhaps matches TRBD1 (5 bases). Trimming cost V 4 bases and J 1 base, with 10 bases left between them. The CDR3 spans 15 residues. The germline CDR1 and CDR2 sequences are KGHSH and LQKENI. The CDR3: CASSQGQLNTGELFF. DNA for the CDR3: TGTGCCAGCTCACAGGGGCAGCTGAACACCGGGGAGCTGTTTTTT.

This clone showed up many times. The chain recombines TRBV5-1 with TRBJ1-1, with a weak D call TRBD1 (5 bases). The CDR3 covers 14 residues. The V gene's germline CDR1 is SGHRS and CDR2 YFSETQ. Between the trimmed V and J ends, which lost 5 bases and 0 bases, there was a span of 11 bases. The CDR3 DNA follows: TGCGCCAGCAGGGTACAGGAGTTGAACACTGAAGCTTTCTTT. Protein: CASRVQELNTEAFF.

V and J are TRBV11-2 and TRBJ2-5, with D perhaps matching TRBD2 (6 bases). V lost 3 bases and J 7 bases, leaving 12 bases between the germline ends. CDR1 is SGHAT, CDR2 FQNNGV, per germline. The CDR3 length is 13 residues. CDR3 sequence (DNA): TGTGCCAGCAGCTTCGGAGGGGTCCCGACCCAGTACTTC. Translation: CASSFGGVPTQYF.

This clone was counted only a few times. CDR3 sequence: CASSPPERTQYF. Here the CDR3 DNA reads TGTGCCAGCTCACCGCCTGAGAGGACCCAGTACTTC. The gene calls are TRBV18 and TRBJ2-5; D uncertain. V was cut by 3 bases and J by 7 bases, with 9 bases left in between. Germline V gene data show CDR1 as KGHSH and CDR2 as LQKENI. The CDR3 extends over 12 amino acids.

V gene TRBV29-1 combines with J gene TRBJ2-3; D is perhaps TRBD1 (6 bases). With 2 bases removed from V and 3 bases from J, the gap between germline ends came to 24 bases. This CDR3 is 18 amino acids long. Germline V gene sequence: CDR1 SQVTM, CDR2 ANQGSEA. The CDR3 DNA follows: TGCAGCGTTGAATGGGGCCAGGGGCCGCCGGTTGGGACAGATACGCAGTATTTT. It translates to CSVEWGQGPPVGTDTQYF.

The chain joins TRBV18 to TRBJ1-5; possible D gene TRBD1, 6 bases. CDR3 length: 14 amino acids. V lost 2 bases to trimming and J lost 4 bases, with 9 bases between them. Germline CDR1 KGHSH, CDR2 LQKENI. Written as DNA, the CDR3 is TGTGCCAGCTCACCAGCTCAGGGGAATCAGCCCCAGCATTTT. Translation gives CASSPAQGNQPQHF.